These 15 T cell receptor beta chains were sequenced from one sample in a study of cytomegalovirus exposure and HLA in healthy donors. In the PCR, 60 Vbeta and 13 Jbeta primers were used. Profiling relied on immunoSEQ multiplex PCR, and the TCRdb table lists in-frame clones only, not all of them. The sample has over 65,000 clones; 65% to 85% are singletons. The sample consisted of PBMCs. These receptors came from a woman aged 25-40 years in good health and CMV-seronegative.

The J gene is TRBJ1-6, the V gene TRBV28; D is possibly TRBD1 (6 bases). The germline gives CDR1 MDHEN, CDR2 SYDVKM. The CDR3 extends over 16 amino acids. V lost 6 bases and J lost 4, with 16 bases in between. The CDR3 loop is CASRTGLLAYNSPLHF. The CDR3 DNA sequence: TGTGCCAGCAGGACAGGTCTATTGGCGTATAATTCACCCCTCCACTTT.

The sample holds a few counts of this clone. The DNA for the CDR3 is TGTGCCAGCAGCCCACAGGGTAGCTCCTACGAGCAGTACTTC. Encoded protein: CASSPQGSSYEQYF. V gene TRBV9 combines with J gene TRBJ2-7, with D perhaps TRBD1 (6 bases). Germline CDR1 and CDR2: SGDLS and YYNGEE. This CDR3 has 14 residues. The germline V and J ends were trimmed by 4 bases and 0 bases, with 11 bases remaining between them.

This clone was recorded only once. J is TRBJ1-1 and V is TRBV10-1; weak D call: TRBD1 (5 bases). The CDR3 contains 14 residues. Trimming took 4 bases from V and 0 from J, leaving 9 bases between them. The germline CDR1 and CDR2 sequences are WNHNN and SYGVQD (reference sequence). This CDR3 is CASSVDTMNTEAFF. The DNA for the CDR3 is TGCGCCAGCAGTGTGGACACCATGAACACTGAAGCTTTCTTT.

This chain connects TRBV27 to TRBJ2-5; TRBD2 agrees at 10 bases. The V gene's germline CDR1 is MNHEY and CDR2 SMNVEV (reference sequence). V shed 3 bases and J 3 bases; nucleotides not matched to a gene: 4. The CDR3 consists of 15 residues. As DNA, the CDR3 is TGTGCCAGCAGTTTTTTAGCGGGGGGAGAAGAGACCCAGTACTTC. It is translated as CASSFLAGGEETQYF.

This clone was observed once. The chain is built from TRBV18 and TRBJ2-7, with 7 nucleotides matching TRBD2. V lost 5 bases and J lost 6; bases outside the gene matches: 13. Germline CDR1 KGHSH, CDR2 LQKENI. The CDR3 totals 15 residues. In DNA form, the CDR3 reads TGTGCCAGCTCAATGACGACTAGCATTTCTGCCGAGCAGTACTTC. It is translated as CASSMTTSISAEQYF.

The chain has TRBV7-9 and TRBJ2-7; 8 bases match TRBD1. Germline V gene data show CDR1 as SEHNR and CDR2 as FQNEAQ (reference sequence). The trim removed 3 bases at V and 1 base at J, leaving 5 bases unmatched. The CDR3 is 15 amino acids. This CDR3 reads CASSFGTGLSYEQYF. The CDR3 DNA sequence: TGTGCCAGCAGCTTCGGGACAGGTCTTTCCTACGAGCAGTACTTC.

This chain joins TRBV20-1 and TRBJ2-5; no firm D call. V dropped 3 bases and J dropped 3 bases, with 5 bases sitting between them. Germline CDR1 is DFQATT and CDR2 is SNEGSKA (reference sequence). CDR3 length equals 11 residues. The CDR3 bases are TGCAGTGCTAGTCAGGAAGAGACCCAGTACTTC. Residues: CSASQEETQYF.

V and J are TRBV5-6 and TRBJ2-7; tentative D call: TRBD1 (5 bases). The CDR3 contains 15 residues. Germline V gene data show CDR1 as SGHDT and CDR2 as YYEEEE. V shed 4 bases and J shed 2 bases, with 16 bases lying between them. CDR3 sequence: CASSREKGVTYEQYF. The DNA for the CDR3 is TGTGCCAGCAGCCGAGAAAAAGGGGTCACCTACGAGCAGTACTTC.

The chain is built from TRBV7-9 and TRBJ2-5, with 7 positions matching TRBD1. The J call may be in error: the DNA end matches TRBJ2-7 better. The CDR3 runs 14 residues. The germline CDR1 and CDR2 sequences are SEHNR and FQNEAQ (reference sequence). This CDR3 is CASSNRGVSYEQYF. CDR3 DNA sequence: TGTGCCAGCAGCAACAGGGGTGTTTCCTACGAGCAGTACTTC.

This chain links TRBV6-1 with TRBJ1-4; D is unresolved. This CDR3 spans 18 amino acids. V lost 3 bases and J lost 5, with 22 bases in between. Germline-derived CDR1 and CDR2 are MNHNS and SASEGT. The CDR3 spells CASSDCPSLLVDNEKLFF. CDR3 coding DNA: TGTGCCAGCAGTGACTGTCCAAGTCTCCTAGTCGACAATGAAAAACTGTTTTTT.

This clone was seen only once. This chain joins TRBV28 and TRBJ2-7; tentatively, D is TRBD1 (6 bases). The CDR3 loop spans 12 amino acids. V was pared by 7 bases and J by 5 bases, with 12 bases between. Germline V gene data show CDR1 as MDHEN and CDR2 as SYDVKM. Written as DNA, the CDR3 is TGTGCCAGCAAGGGACATAGGGACGAGCAGTACTTC. The encoded protein is CASKGHRDEQYF.

DNA for the CDR3: TGTGCCAGCAGCGTAGGTGCCGGCGGGTTGAACACTGAAGCTTTCTTT. Amino acids: CASSVGAGGLNTEAFF. This chain uses TRBV9 with TRBJ1-1; no definite D call. Trimming removed 0 bases at V and 0 bases at J, with 12 bases between. This CDR3 is 16 amino acids long. The germline V gene encodes CDR1 SGDLS and CDR2 YYNGEE.

The rearrangement links TRBV2 to TRBJ1-2; possibly TRBD1 for D (6 bases). Deletions cut 3 bases from V and 7 bases from J, with 15 bases between. The CDR3 extends over 14 amino acids. CDR1 and CDR2 from the germline V gene are SNHLY and FYNNEI. CDR3 residues: CASSEDRHLGGYTF. CDR3 DNA sequence: TGTGCCAGCAGTGAGGACAGACACTTAGGTGGCTACACCTTC. Full variable domain (outside the CDR3, taken from reference TRBV2 and TRBJ1-2): EPEVTQTPSHQVTQMGQEVILRCVPISNHLYFYWYRQILGQKVEFLVSFYNNEISEKSEIFDDQFSVERPDGSNFTLKIRSTKLEDSAMYFCASSEDRHLGGYTFGSGTRLTVV.

The chain has TRBV4-1 and TRBJ1-3; 7 bases match TRBD1. This CDR3 contains 16 residues. Per the germline V gene, CDR1 is MGHRA and CDR2 is YSYEKL. V trimming: 0 bases; J trimming: 4 bases; junction bases outside the gene matches: 6. CDR3 in DNA: TGCGCCAGCAGCCAAGAAGACCCAGGGGGAGGAAACACCATATATTTT. It codes for CASSQEDPGGGNTIYF.

V and J are TRBV5-1 and TRBJ1-3; 8 bases are a match to TRBD1. CDR1 is SGHRS and CDR2 is YFSETQ in the germline V gene. Trimming at V came to 5 bases and at J to 1 base, leaving 8 bases not matched to a gene. The CDR3 extends over 16 amino acids. The CDR3 protein is CASRWGTGASGNTIYF. CDR3 sequence (DNA): TGCGCCAGCAGGTGGGGGACAGGAGCGTCTGGAAACACCATATATTTT. The whole variable domain, filled in from reference TRBV5-1 and TRBJ1-3, reads KAGVTQTPRYLIKTRGQQVTLSCSPISGHRSVSWYQQTPGQGLQFLFEYFSETQRNKGNFPGRFSGRQFSNSRSEMNVSTLELGDSALYLCASRWGTGASGNTIYFGEGSWLTVV.